This is a list of T cell receptor beta chains from one sample in a study of blood T cells in healthy people across ages. MiXCR was run by TCRdb on the 5' RACE reads, yielding one entry per CDR3 protein. Found here are over 1,200,000 distinct CDR3 sequences, 59% of them singletons; the top ten hold roughly 7%. Sequencing was performed on blood. Receptors were obtained from a man between 18 and 29 years old in good health. The CDR3 runs from the conserved cysteine through the conserved F or W. D genes are given only for firm matches. The listing skips clone size in some rows; elsewhere it reads once, few, many or a size class.

J gene,CDR3 length,clone size,D gene,V gene,CDR3 protein,CDR3 DNA
TRBJ1-2,15,few,NA,TRBV29-1,CSVGGVRGDSYGYTF,TGCAGCGTTGGCGGGGTTCGGGGAGACTCTTATGGCTACACCTTC
TRBJ2-1,16,NA,TRBD2,TRBV30,CAWSDLREGPYNEQFF,TGTGCCTGGAGTGACCTTCGGGAGGGCCCTTACAATGAGCAGTTCTTC
TRBJ2-7,17,NA,TRBD1,TRBV6-6,CASSYNPGQSLSYEQYF,TGTGCCAGCAGTTACAACCCGGGACAGTCACTTTCCTACGAGCAGTACTTC
TRBJ2-7,15,few,NA,TRBV4-1,CASSQDSVTLYEQYF,TGCGCCAGCAGCCAAGATTCGGTTACACTTTACGAGCAGTACTTC
TRBJ1-2,15,NA,NA,TRBV20-1,CSAPRAGPGNYGYTF,TGCAGTGCTCCAAGGGCAGGGCCAGGGAACTATGGCTACACCTTC
TRBJ2-1,12,NA,NA,TRBV27,CASSTLDNEQFF,TGTGCCAGCAGTACGCTCGACAATGAGCAGTTCTTC
TRBJ2-5,15,NA,TRBD2,TRBV5-1,CASQLSSGRRETQYF,TGCGCCAGCCAGCTATCGAGCGGGAGGAGAGAGACCCAGTACTTC
TRBJ1-6,17,few,NA,TRBV15,CATSRDSLAVSNSPLHF,TGTGCCACCAGCAGAGATTCGCTCGCGGTCTCTAATTCACCCCTCCACTTT
TRBJ2-1,17,NA,NA,TRBV6-1,CASSEAAAQKAYNEQFF,TGTGCCAGCAGTGAAGCCGCGGCACAGAAGGCCTACAATGAGCAGTTCTTC
TRBJ2-2,14,NA,NA,TRBV20-1,CSAPTRVNTGELFF,TGCAGTGCTCCGACTAGAGTGAACACCGGGGAGCTGTTTTTT
TRBJ2-5,15,NA,NA,TRBV7-2,CASSLRSSGVETQYF,TGTGCCAGCAGCTTACGATCTTCGGGGGTAGAGACCCAGTACTTC
TRBJ2-1,17,NA,NA,TRBV5-1,CASSLDFSGGGDNEQFF,TGCGCCAGCAGCTTGGATTTTAGCGGAGGAGGGGACAATGAGCAGTTCTTC
TRBJ1-2,15,many,NA,TRBV27,CASSFGQTSTYGYTF,TGTGCCAGCAGTTTTGGGCAGACCAGTACCTATGGCTACACCTTC
TRBJ2-5,15,NA,NA,TRBV29-1,CSAGLGQPYGETQYF,TGCAGCGCCGGGTTAGGACAGCCTTATGGGGAGACCCAGTACTTC
TRBJ1-3,16,NA,NA,TRBV7-2,CASRPGGTLPGNTIYF,TGTGCCAGCAGACCCGGGGGAACTCTGCCTGGAAACACCATATATTTT
TRBJ1-1,15,NA,NA,TRBV28,CASSNQGSPNTEAFF,TGTGCCAGCAGTAATCAGGGGTCTCCGAACACTGAAGCTTTCTTT
TRBJ2-3,14,few,TRBD2,TRBV29-1,CSVRAGVDTDTQYF,TGCAGCGTTAGGGCGGGGGTCGACACAGATACGCAGTATTTT
TRBJ2-3,13,NA,NA,TRBV20-1,CSAKRGRTDTQYF,TGCAGTGCTAAGAGGGGGAGGACAGATACGCAGTATTTT
TRBJ2-3,16,NA,TRBD2,TRBV7-2,CAGSLVAGVITDTQYF,TGTGCCGGCAGCTTAGTAGCGGGGGTGATCACAGATACGCAGTATTTT
TRBJ2-3,15,NA,TRBD1,TRBV6-2/TRBV6-3,CASTPLTGGTDTQYF,TGTGCCAGCACCCCTCTGACAGGGGGCACAGATACGCAGTATTTT
TRBJ2-7,14,NA,NA,TRBV5-1,CASSFRDAFYEQYF,TGCGCCAGCAGCTTCAGGGACGCCTTCTACGAGCAGTACTTC
TRBJ2-5,14,NA,NA,TRBV20-1,CSAKAGGLRETQYF,TGCAGTGCTAAGGCTGGGGGGTTAAGGGAGACCCAGTACTTC
TRBJ2-7,13,few,NA,TRBV29-1,CSVADSGSYEQYF,TGCAGCGTTGCAGATAGCGGTTCCTACGAGCAGTACTTC
TRBJ2-7,13,once,NA,TRBV6-1,CASSASRVGEQYF,TGTGCCAGCAGTGCGTCCAGGGTTGGCGAGCAGTACTTC
TRBJ2-5,15,few,TRBD1,TRBV4-1,CASSHAGQGAREQYF,TGCGCCAGCAGCCACGCGGGACAGGGGGCAAGGGAGCAGTACTTC
TRBJ1-1,14,NA,NA,TRBV7-2,CASSVHGSNTEAFF,TGTGCCAGCAGCGTCCATGGGTCGAACACTGAAGCTTTCTTT
TRBJ1-2,13,NA,TRBD1,TRBV6-5,CASKGTGETGYTF,TGTGCCAGCAAGGGGACAGGCGAGACGGGCTACACCTTC
TRBJ2-7,16,NA,NA,TRBV7-9,CASSSPKGEGPYEQYF,TGTGCCAGCAGCTCTCCCAAAGGTGAGGGCCCCTACGAGCAGTACTTC
TRBJ2-7,13,few,NA,TRBV6-1,CASTLVPSYEQYF,TGTGCCAGCACCCTGGTTCCGTCCTACGAGCAGTACTTC
TRBJ2-3,15,many,NA,TRBV4-1,CASSQEWTARNTQYF,TGCGCCAGCAGCCAAGAGTGGACTGCCCGCAATACGCAGTATTTT
TRBJ2-2,18,NA,TRBD2,TRBV5-1,CASSLATSGRWDTGELFF,TGCGCCAGCAGCTTGGCTACTAGCGGGAGATGGGACACCGGGGAGCTGTTTTTT
TRBJ2-7,15,NA,NA,TRBV27,CASSLMAGSSYEQYF,TGTGCCAGCAGTTTAATGGCAGGGAGCTCCTACGAGCAGTACTTC
TRBJ1-5,15,NA,NA,TRBV6-1,CASSEDSANNQPQHF,TGTGCCAGCAGTGAAGACAGCGCAAACAATCAGCCCCAGCATTTT
TRBJ2-3,12,NA,NA,TRBV20-1,CSARESGYTQYF,TGCAGTGCTAGAGAGAGCGGCTATACGCAGTATTTT
TRBJ2-7,16,NA,TRBD1,TRBV7-9,CASSLVGDRADYEQYF,TGTGCCAGCAGCTTAGTAGGGGACAGGGCGGATTACGAGCAGTACTTC
TRBJ2-4,14,few,TRBD1,TRBV29-1,CSVIPSDRGSEQYF,TGCAGCGTAATCCCTTCCGACAGGGGGAGTGAGCAGTACTTC
TRBJ1-4,13,NA,NA,TRBV29-1,CSVALATNEKLFF,TGCAGCGTGGCATTGGCAACTAATGAAAAACTGTTTTTT
TRBJ2-5,12,NA,NA,TRBV20-1,CSATDSQETQYF,TGCAGTGCTACGGACAGTCAAGAGACCCAGTACTTC
TRBJ1-2,14,NA,NA,TRBV7-9,CASSVLDRPYGYTF,TGTGCCAGCAGCGTCTTAGACAGGCCCTATGGCTACACCTTC
TRBJ2-5,12,few,NA,TRBV29-1,CSVNPTSHEQYF,TGCAGCGTGAATCCGACCAGTCATGAGCAGTACTTC
TRBJ2-1,14,NA,TRBD1,TRBV6-2/TRBV6-3,CASSGTVSYNEQFF,TGTGCCAGCAGCGGGACAGTTTCCTACAATGAGCAGTTCTTC
TRBJ2-7,15,NA,NA,TRBV10-3,CAISESIGASYEQYF,TGTGCCATCAGTGAGTCGATAGGCGCCTCCTACGAGCAGTACTTC
TRBJ2-5,16,NA,NA,TRBV10-2,CASSRRGSGAQETQYF,TGCGCCAGCAGTAGACGGGGCTCCGGGGCCCAAGAGACCCAGTACTTC
TRBJ1-4,14,NA,NA,TRBV20-1,CSARDPKENEKLFF,TGCAGTGCTAGAGATCCAAAGGAAAATGAAAAACTGTTTTTT
TRBJ2-7,14,NA,TRBD2,TRBV5-4,CASSPRDYPYEQYF,TGTGCCAGCAGCCCACGGGACTACCCCTACGAGCAGTACTTC
TRBJ1-5,15,NA,NA,TRBV15,CATSRVPSSNQPQHF,TGTGCCACCAGCAGAGTTCCCAGTAGCAATCAGCCCCAGCATTTT
TRBJ2-1,14,NA,NA,TRBV5-5,CASSSHLSVDEQFF,TGTGCCAGCAGCTCGCATCTTAGCGTCGATGAGCAGTTCTTC
TRBJ2-7,18,NA,NA,TRBV28,CTSSLFTRRGIISYEQYF,TGTACCAGCAGTTTATTTACCCGCAGGGGAATAATCTCCTACGAGCAGTACTTC
TRBJ2-5,18,NA,NA,TRBV5-1,CASSLEVTRWANQETQYF,TGCGCCAGCAGCTTGGAGGTGACTAGGTGGGCAAATCAAGAGACCCAGTACTTC
TRBJ2-3,17,NA,NA,TRBV4-2,CASSQDIGRMATDTQYF,TGTGCCAGCAGCCAAGATATAGGACGGATGGCCACAGATACGCAGTATTTT